The source of this T cell receptor (beta chain) is a study of response to subunit inactivated influenza vaccine. TCRdb passed the RT-PCR reads through MiXCR, listing each CDR3 protein once. Of over 400,000 distinct CDR3 sequences listed, 10% to 11% are singletons. The table lists this clonotype with many counts. This CDR3 contains 9 residues. J was trimmed by 12 bases and V by 7 bases; bases with no gene match: 2. Germline-derived CDR1 and CDR2 are SQVTM and ANQGSEA. The V and J genes are TRBV29-1 and TRBJ2-1; 8 positions match TRBD2. This TCR derives from a man aged 45-65 years who received an inactivated influenza vaccine. The sample consisted of PBMCs from blood, taken 45 days after vaccination. CDR3 protein: CSAREGQFF. In DNA, the CDR3 is TGCAGCGCCCGGGAGGGGCAGTTCTTC.